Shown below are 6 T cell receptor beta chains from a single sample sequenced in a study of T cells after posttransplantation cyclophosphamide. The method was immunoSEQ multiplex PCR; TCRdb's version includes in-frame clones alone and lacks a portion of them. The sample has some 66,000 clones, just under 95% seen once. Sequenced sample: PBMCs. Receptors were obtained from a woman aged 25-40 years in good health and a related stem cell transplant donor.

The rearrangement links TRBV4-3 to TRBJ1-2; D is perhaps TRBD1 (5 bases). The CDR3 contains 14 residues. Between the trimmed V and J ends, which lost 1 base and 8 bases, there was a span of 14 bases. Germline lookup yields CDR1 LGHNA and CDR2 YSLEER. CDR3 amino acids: CASSQAWTSLGYTF. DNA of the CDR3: TGCGCCAGCAGCCAAGCCTGGACATCCCTGGGCTACACCTTC.

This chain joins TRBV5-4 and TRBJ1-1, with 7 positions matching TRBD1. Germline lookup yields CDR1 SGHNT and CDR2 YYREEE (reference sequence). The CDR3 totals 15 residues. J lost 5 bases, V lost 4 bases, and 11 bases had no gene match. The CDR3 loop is CASSVPGGGRTEAFF. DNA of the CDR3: TGTGCCAGCAGCGTACCAGGGGGGGGGAGGACTGAAGCTTTCTTT.

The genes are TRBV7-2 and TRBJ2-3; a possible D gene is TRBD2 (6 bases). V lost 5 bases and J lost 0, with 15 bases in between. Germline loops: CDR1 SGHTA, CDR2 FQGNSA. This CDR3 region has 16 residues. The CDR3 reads CASSRDSSLSTDTQYF. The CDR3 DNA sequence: TGTGCCAGCAGCCGGGACTCGAGTCTTAGCACAGATACGCAGTATTTT.

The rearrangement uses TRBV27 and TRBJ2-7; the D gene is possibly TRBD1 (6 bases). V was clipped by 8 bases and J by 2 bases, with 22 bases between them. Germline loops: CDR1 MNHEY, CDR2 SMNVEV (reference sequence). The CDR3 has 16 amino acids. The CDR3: CASLRGTKELTYEQYF. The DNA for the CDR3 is TGTGCCAGCCTAAGGGGGACAAAAGAGCTGACCTACGAGCAGTACTTC.

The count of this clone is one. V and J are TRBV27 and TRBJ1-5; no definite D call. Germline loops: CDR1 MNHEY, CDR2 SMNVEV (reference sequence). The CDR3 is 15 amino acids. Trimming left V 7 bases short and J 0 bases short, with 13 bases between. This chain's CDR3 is CASNPHWDSNQPQHF. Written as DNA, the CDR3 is TGTGCCAGCAATCCCCACTGGGATAGCAATCAGCCCCAGCATTTT.

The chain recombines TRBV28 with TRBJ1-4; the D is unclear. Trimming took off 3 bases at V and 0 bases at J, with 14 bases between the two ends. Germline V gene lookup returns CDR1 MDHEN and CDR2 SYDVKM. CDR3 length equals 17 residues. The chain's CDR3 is CASSLTHSGATNEKLFF. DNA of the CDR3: TGTGCCAGCAGTTTGACCCACTCAGGTGCAACTAATGAAAAACTGTTTTTT.